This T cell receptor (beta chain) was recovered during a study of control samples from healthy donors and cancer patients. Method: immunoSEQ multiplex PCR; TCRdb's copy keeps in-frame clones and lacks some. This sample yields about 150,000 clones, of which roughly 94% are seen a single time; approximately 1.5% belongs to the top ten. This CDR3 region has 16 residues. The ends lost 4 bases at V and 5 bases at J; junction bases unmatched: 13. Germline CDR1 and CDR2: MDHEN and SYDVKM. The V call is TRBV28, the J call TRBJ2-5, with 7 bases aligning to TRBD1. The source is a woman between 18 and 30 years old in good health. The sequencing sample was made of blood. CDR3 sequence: CASSSLRTGPSETQYF. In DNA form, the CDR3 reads TGTGCCAGCAGTTCCCTCCGGACAGGACCCTCGGAGACCCAGTACTTC. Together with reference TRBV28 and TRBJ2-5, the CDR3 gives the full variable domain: DVKVTQSSRYLVKRTGEKVFLECVQDMDHENMFWYRQDPGLGLRLIYFSYDVKMKEKGDIPEGYSVSREKKERFSLILESASTNQTSMYLCASSSLRTGPSETQYFGPGTRLLVL.